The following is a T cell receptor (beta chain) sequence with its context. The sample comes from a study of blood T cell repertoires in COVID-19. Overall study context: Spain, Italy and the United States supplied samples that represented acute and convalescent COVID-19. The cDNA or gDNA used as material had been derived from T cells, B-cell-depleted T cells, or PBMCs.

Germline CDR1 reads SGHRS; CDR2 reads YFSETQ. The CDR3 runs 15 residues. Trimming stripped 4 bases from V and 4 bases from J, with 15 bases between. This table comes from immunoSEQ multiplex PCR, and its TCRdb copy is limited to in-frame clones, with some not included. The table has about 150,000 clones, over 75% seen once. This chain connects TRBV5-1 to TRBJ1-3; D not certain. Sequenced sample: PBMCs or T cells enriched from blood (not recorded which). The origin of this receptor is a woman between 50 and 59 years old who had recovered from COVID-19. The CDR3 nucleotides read TGCGCCAGCAGCCTCGACGCTCCGGGAGGAAACACCATATATTTT. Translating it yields CASSLDAPGGNTIYF.